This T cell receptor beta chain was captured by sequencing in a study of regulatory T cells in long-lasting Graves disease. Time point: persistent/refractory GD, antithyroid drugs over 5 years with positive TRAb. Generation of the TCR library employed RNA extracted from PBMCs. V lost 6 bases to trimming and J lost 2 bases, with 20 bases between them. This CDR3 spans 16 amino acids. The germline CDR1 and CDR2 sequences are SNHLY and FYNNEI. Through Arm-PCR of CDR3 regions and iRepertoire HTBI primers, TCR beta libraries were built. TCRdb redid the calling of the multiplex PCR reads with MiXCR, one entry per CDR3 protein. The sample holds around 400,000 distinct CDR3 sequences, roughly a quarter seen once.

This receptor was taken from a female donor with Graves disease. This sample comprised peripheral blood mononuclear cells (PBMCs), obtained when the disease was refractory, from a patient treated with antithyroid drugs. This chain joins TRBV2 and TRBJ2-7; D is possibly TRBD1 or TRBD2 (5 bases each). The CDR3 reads CASSVGAAGIAYEQYF. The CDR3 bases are TGTGCCAGCAGCGTAGGGGCCGCGGGTATCGCCTACGAGCAGTACTTC. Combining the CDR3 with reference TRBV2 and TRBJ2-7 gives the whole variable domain EPEVTQTPSHQVTQMGQEVILRCVPISNHLYFYWYRQILGQKVEFLVSFYNNEISEKSEIFDDQFSVERPDGSNFTLKIRSTKLEDSAMYFCASSVGAAGIAYEQYFGPGTRLTVT.